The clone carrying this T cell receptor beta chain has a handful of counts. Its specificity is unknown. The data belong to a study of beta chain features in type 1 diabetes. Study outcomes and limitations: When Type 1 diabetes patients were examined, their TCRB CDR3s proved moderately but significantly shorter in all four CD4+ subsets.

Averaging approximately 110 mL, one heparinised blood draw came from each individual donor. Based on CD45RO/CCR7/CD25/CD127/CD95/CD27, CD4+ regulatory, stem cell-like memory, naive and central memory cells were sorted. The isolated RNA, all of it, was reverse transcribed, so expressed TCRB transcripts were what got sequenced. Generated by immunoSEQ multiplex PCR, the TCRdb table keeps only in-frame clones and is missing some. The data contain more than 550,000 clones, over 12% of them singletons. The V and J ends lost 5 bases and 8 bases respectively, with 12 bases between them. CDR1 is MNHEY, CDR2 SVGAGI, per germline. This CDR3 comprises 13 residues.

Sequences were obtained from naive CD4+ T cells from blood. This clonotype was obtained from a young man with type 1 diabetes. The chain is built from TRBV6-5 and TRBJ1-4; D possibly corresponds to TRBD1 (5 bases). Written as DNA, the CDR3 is TGTGCCAGCAGTGAGTCAGGGAAGGAAAAACTGTTTTTT. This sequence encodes CASSESGKEKLFF.